This T cell receptor (beta chain) stems from a study of cytomegalovirus exposure and HLA in healthy donors. The PCR had 60 Vbeta and 13 Jbeta primers. Measured with immunoSEQ multiplex PCR; TCRdb has only the in-frame clones, and not every one. The data contain fewer than 200,000 clones, over 60% of them singletons. The CDR3 consists of 15 residues. Germline CDR1 MNHEY, CDR2 SVGAGI. V lost 8 bases to trimming and J lost 6 bases; unmatched junction nucleotides: 8. Donors sampled were nominally healthy, though unrecorded immune exposures were likely. Sequenced sample: PBMCs. This chain connects TRBV6-5 to TRBJ2-4; 12 nucleotides agree with TRBD2. The TCR originated in a man aged 40-50 years in good health and CMV-seropositive. CDR3: CASARSLAGGNIQYF. CDR3 nucleotide sequence: TGTGCCAGCGCGCGTTCACTAGCGGGAGGAAACATTCAGTACTTC.